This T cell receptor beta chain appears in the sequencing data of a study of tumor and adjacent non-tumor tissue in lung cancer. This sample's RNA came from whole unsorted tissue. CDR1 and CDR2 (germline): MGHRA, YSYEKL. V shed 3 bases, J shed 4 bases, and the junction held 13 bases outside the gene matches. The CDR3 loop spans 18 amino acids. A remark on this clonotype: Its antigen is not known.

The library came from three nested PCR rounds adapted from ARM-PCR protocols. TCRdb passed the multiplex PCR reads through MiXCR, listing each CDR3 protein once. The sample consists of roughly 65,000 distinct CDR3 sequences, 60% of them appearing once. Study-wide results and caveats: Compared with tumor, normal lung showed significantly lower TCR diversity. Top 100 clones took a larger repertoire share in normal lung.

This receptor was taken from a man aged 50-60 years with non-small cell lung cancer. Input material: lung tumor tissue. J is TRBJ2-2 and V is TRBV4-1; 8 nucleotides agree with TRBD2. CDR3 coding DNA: TGCGCCAGCAGCCACGAGGGAAGACTGGCGGGGGGCACCGGGGAGCTGTTTTTT. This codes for CASSHEGRLAGGTGELFF.